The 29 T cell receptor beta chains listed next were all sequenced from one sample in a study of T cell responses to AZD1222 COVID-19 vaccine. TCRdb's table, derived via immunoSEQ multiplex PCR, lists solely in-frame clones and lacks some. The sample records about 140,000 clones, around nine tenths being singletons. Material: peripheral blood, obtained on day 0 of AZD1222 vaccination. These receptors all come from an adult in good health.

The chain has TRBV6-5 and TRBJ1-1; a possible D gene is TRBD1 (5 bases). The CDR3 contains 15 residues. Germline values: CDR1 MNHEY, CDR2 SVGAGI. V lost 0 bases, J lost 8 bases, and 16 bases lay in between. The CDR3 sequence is CASSYSLGTAHEAFF. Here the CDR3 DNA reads TGTGCCAGCAGTTACTCGCTAGGGACTGCACACGAAGCTTTCTTT.

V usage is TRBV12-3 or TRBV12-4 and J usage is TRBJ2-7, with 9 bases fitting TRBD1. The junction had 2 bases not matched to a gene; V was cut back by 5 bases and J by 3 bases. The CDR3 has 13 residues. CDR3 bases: TGTGCCAGCAGTGGACAGGGGAACTACGAGCAGTACTTC. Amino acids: CASSGQGNYEQYF.

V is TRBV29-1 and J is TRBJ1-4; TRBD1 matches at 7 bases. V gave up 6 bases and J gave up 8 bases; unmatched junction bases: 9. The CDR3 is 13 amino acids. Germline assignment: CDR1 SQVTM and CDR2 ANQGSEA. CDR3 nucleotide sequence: TGCAGCGTGGGGGGACAGCGAAACGAAAAACTGTTTTTT. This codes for CSVGGQRNEKLFF.

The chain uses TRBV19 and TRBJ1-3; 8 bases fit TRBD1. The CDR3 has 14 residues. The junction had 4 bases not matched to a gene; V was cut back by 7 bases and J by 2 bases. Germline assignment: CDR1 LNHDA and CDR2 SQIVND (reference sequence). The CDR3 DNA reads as TGTGCCAGTACCCTGACAGGGGCTGGAAACACCATATATTTT. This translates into CASTLTGAGNTIYF.

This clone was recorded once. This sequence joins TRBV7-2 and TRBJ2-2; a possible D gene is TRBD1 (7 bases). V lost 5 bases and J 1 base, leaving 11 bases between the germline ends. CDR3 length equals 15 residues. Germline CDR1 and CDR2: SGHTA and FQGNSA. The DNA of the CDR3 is TGTGCCAGCAGCCGCGGGACAGTGAACACCGGGGAGCTGTTTTTT. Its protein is CASSRGTVNTGELFF.

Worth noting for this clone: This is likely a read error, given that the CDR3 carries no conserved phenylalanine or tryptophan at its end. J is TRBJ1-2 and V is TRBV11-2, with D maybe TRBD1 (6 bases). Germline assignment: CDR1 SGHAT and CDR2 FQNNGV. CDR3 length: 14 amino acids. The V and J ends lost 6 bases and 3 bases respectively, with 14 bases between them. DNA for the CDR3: TGTGCCAGCAGTTACAACAGGGTGGACTATGGCTACACCCTC. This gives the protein CASSYNRVDYGYTL.

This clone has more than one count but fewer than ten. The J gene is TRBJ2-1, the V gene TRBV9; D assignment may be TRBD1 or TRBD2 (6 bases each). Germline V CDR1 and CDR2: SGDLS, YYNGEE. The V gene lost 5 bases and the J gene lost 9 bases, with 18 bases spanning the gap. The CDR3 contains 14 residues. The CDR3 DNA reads TGTGCCAGCAGGAGGGGGGAGAATTTAGGTGAGCAGTTCTTC. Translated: CASRRGENLGEQFF.

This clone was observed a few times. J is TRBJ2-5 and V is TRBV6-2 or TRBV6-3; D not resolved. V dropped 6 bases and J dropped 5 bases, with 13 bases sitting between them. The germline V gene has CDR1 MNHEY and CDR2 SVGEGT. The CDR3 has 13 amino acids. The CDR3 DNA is TGTGCCAGCAGCCCCCCTCCCTCCGAGACCCAGTACTTC. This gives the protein CASSPPPSETQYF.

CDR3 sequence: CASSRGSDRGNSPLHF. CDR3 coding DNA: TGTGCCAGTAGCCGGGGTTCGGACAGGGGTAATTCACCCCTCCACTTT. The genes are TRBV19 and TRBJ1-6; 9 bases are a match to TRBD1. J lost 6 bases, V lost 6 bases, and 9 bases had no gene match. This CDR3 has 16 residues. Germline CDR1 and CDR2: LNHDA and SQIVND (reference sequence).

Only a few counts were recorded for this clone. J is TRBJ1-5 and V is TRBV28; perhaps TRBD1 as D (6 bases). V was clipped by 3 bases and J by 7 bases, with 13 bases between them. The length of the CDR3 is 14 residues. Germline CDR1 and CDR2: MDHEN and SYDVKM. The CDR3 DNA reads TGTGCCAGCAGTTTTGCGGGGGGCGGGCAGCCCCAGCATTTT. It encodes CASSFAGGGQPQHF.

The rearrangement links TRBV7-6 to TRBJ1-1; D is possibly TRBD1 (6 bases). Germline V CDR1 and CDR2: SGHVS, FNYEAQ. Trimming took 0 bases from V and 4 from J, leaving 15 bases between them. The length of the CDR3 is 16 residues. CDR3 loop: CASSLAMGGAGTEAFF. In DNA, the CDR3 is TGTGCCAGCAGCTTAGCGATGGGGGGGGCGGGCACTGAAGCTTTCTTT.

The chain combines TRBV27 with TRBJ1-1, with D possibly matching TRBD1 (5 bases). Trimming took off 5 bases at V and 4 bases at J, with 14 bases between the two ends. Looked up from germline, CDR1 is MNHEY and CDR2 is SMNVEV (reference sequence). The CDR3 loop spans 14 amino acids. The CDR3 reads CASSPGTGRTEAFF. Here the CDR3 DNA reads TGTGCCAGCAGTCCAGGGACGGGCCGCACTGAAGCTTTCTTT.

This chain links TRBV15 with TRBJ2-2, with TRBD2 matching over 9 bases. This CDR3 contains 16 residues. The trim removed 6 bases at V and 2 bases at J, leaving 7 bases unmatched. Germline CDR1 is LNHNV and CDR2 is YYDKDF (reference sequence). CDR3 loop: CATSSPLAGNTGELFF. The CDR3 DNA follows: TGTGCCACCAGTTCCCCACTAGCGGGTAACACCGGGGAGCTGTTTTTT.

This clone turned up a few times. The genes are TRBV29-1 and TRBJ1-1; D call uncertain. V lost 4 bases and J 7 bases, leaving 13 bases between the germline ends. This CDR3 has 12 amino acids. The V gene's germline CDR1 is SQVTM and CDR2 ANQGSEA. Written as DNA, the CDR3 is TGCAGCGTTGGGATCGACCACGTTGAAGCTTTCTTT. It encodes CSVGIDHVEAFF.

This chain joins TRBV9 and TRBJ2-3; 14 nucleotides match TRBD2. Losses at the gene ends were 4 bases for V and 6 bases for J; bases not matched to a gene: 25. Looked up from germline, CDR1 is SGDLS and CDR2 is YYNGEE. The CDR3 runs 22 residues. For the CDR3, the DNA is TGTGCCAGCAGCTATAGTTTGACTCGGCTTACGGGACTAGCGGGAGAAGGCGATACGCAGTATTTT. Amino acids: CASSYSLTRLTGLAGEGDTQYF.

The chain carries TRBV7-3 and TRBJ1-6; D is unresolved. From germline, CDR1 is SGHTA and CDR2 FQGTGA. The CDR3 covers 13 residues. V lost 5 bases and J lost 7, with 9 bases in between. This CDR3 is CASSPDGNSPLHF. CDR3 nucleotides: TGTGCCAGCAGCCCTGACGGCAATTCACCCCTCCACTTT.

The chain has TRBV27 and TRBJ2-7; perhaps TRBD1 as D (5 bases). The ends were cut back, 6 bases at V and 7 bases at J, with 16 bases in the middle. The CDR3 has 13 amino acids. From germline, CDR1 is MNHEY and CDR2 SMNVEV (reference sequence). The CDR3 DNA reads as TGTGCCAGCAGCCTCCGCAGGGCTGAAGAGCAGTACTTC. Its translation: CASSLRRAEEQYF.

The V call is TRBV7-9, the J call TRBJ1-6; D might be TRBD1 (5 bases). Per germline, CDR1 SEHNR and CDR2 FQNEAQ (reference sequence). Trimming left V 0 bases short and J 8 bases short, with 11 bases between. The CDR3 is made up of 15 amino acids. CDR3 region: CASSLARGRDSPLHF. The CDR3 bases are TGTGCCAGCAGCTTAGCGAGGGGCCGAGATTCACCCCTCCACTTT.

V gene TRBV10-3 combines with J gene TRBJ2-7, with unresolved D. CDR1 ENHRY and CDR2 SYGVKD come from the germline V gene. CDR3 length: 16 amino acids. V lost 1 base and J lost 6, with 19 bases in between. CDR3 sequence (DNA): TGTGCCATCAGTGAGTTCATCGGCCGAAGCAGAGGCGAGCAGTACTTC. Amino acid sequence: CAISEFIGRSRGEQYF.

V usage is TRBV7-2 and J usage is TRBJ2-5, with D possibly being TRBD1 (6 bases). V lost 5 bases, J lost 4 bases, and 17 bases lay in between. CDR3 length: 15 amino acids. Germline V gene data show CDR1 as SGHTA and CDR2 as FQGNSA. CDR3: CASSGQQGLGETQYF. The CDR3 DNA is TGTGCCAGCAGCGGGCAACAGGGATTGGGAGAGACCCAGTACTTC.

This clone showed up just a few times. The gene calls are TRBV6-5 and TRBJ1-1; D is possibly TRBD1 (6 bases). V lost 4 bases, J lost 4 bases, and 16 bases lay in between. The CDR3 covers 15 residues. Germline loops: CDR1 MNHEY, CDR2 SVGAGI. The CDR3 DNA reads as TGTGCCAGCAGTTTTCGGACAGTGGCGGCCACTGAAGCTTTCTTT. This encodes CASSFRTVAATEAFF.

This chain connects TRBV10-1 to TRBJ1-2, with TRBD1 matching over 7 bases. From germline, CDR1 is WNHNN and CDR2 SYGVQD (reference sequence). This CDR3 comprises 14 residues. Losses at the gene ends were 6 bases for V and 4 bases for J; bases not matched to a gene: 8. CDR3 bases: TGCGCCAGCAGCAACAGGGGTTCGGGCTATGGCTACACCTTC. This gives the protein CASSNRGSGYGYTF.

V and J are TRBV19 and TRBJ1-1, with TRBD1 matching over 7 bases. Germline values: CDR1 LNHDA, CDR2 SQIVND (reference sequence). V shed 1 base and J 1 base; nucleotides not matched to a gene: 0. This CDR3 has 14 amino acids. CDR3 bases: TGTGCCAGTAGTATAGGACAGGGGAACACTGAAGCTTTCTTT. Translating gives CASSIGQGNTEAFF.

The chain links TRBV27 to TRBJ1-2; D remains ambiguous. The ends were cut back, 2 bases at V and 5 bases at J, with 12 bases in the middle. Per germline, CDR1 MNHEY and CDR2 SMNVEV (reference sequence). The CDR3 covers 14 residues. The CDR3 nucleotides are TGTGCCAGCAGTTTAGGCGCGGGGTATTATGGCTACACCTTC. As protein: CASSLGAGYYGYTF.

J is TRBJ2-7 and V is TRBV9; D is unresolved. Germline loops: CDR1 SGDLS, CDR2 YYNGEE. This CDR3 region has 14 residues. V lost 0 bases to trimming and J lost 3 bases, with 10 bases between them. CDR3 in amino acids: CASSVAGSDYEQYF. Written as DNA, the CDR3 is TGTGCCAGCAGCGTAGCTGGCAGCGACTACGAGCAGTACTTC.

This chain's CDR3 is CATSDSSGSNEQFF. CDR3 DNA sequence: TGTGCCACCAGTGATTCTAGCGGATCAAATGAGCAGTTCTTC. The chain couples TRBV24-1 to TRBJ2-1, with TRBD2 identical over 7 bases. Germline trimming cut 2 bases from V and 7 bases from J; bases unmatched to any gene: 4. This CDR3 spans 14 amino acids. Germline-derived CDR1 and CDR2 are KGHDR and SFDVKD.

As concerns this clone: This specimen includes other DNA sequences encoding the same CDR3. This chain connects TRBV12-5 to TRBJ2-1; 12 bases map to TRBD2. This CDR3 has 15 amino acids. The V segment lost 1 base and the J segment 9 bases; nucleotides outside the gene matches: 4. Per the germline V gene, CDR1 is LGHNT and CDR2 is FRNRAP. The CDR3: CASGLATSGSVEQFF. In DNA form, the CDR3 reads TGTGCTAGTGGTTTGGCGACTAGCGGGAGTGTTGAGCAGTTCTTC.

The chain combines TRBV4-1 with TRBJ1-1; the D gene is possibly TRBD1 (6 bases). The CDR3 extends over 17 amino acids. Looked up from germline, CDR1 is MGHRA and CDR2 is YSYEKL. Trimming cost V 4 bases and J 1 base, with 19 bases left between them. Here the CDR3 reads CASSLAQGIATNTEAFF. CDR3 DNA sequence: TGCGCCAGCAGCCTAGCCCAGGGGATTGCGACGAACACTGAAGCTTTCTTT.

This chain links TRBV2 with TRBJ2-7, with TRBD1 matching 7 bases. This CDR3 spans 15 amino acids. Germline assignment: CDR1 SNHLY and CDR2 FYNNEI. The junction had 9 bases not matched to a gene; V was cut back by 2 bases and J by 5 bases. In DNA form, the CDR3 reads TGTGCCAGCAGTGAAAGCCAGATCGACAGGGACGAGCAGTACTTC. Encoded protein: CASSESQIDRDEQYF.